What follows describes a single T cell receptor (beta chain). This clonotype was counted many times. This clone's antigen is unknown. The sample holds no much larger clone one base away, and base qualities are not on file. The Miltenyi Naive CD4+ T Cell Isolation kit was used to purify naive CD4+ T cells, and Tregs were depleted with CD25 microbeads. Tregs, naive and memory CD4+ T cells from tumor, blood and ipsilateral draining lymph nodes of a few breast cancer patients underwent full-length TCR alpha and beta sequencing. Tumor tissue and lymph nodes from ipsilateral axillary dissection were perfused with PBS, minced and digested with collagenase I and hyaluronidase. Mononuclear cells from lymph nodes or over 45 ml of peripheral blood were isolated by Ficoll density gradient centrifugation. FACS confirmed that the sorted cell populations were more than 90% pure. The sample comes from a study (dated by TCRdb to the mid-2010s). Notes on the research overall: The study set out to test whether tumor-infiltrating Tregs in breast cancer get recruited from blood Tregs or are instead converted in situ from other CD4+ T cell subsets. Study-wide findings and limitations: The larger-cohort validation was restricted to a single TCR beta V-J rearrangement rather than whole repertoires. The greatest overlap of tumor-infiltrating Treg TCR alpha and beta sequences was observed with tumor naive CD4+ T cells, followed by blood naive CD4+ T cells. Tumor memory CD4+ T cell TCR gene usage clustered with blood and lymph node memory CD4+ cells and lymph node naive CD4+ cells.

Full-length TCR variable regions were amplified by 5' RACE PCR using constant-region reverse primers, and then by semi-nested PCR using Nested Universal Primer A. The ReliaPrep RNA Cell Miniprep System was used to extract total RNA, which was then reverse transcribed into 5'RACE-ready cDNA with the SMARTer RACE 5'/3' Kit. Multiplex adaptors were used to barcode the full-length TCR alpha and beta libraries, which were then sequenced on an Illumina MiSeq. The source study handled its data this way. For each of nine subset-tissue groups, sequencing data from the five patients were combined, and the groups were compared by unsupervised clustering of TCR gene usage. The Morisita-Horn index was used to calculate repertoire similarity, with shared sequences weighted by how much each contributed to each repertoire. TCRdb passed the public sequencing reads through fastp at Q25 and MiXCR, retaining productive beta sequences. Records with the same CDR3 protein are collapsed into one entry carrying the most frequent genes and DNA. None of the V and J calls come from the authors' own analysis; TCRdb made them. The sample has around 29,000 distinct CDR3 sequences on record, roughly 26% of them singletons. The ten most abundant clones make up 3.7% of the sample.

From the cysteine up to the phenylalanine, the CDR3 has a length of 13 residues. Only the CDR3 DNA stays, 39 bases, in frame from base 1. The germline V gene (reference sequence) provides CDR1 DFQATT and CDR2 SNEGSKA. Here V drops 3 bases and J drops 7 bases, and the junction holds 8 bases not matched to any gene. Sequenced: naive CD4+ T cells sorted from a lymph node. The cell subset or site label corresponds to: naive CD4+ T cells, CD4+CD45RA+CD25-. The source of this sequence is a female donor with breast cancer. Rearrangement joined TRBV20-1 to TRBJ1-1, with 7 middle bases fitting TRBD1. The DNA reads as follows: TGCAGTGCTAGTAAGACAGGGACGGTTGAAGCTTTCTTT. Its protein is CSASKTGTVEAFF.